Following are 21 T cell receptor beta chains from one sample sequenced in a study of identical twins. TCRdb called the 5' RACE reads again in MiXCR, with one record for every CDR3 protein. The sample gives some 630,000 distinct CDR3 sequences, about 7.6% of which show up once; roughly 1.6% is in the top ten. In addition, the sample was reused for a study of yellow fever vaccine responses in identical twins.

Sequencing was carried out using PBMCs. These receptors all come from a woman younger than 30 in good health.

The table lists this clonotype with many counts. The chain carries TRBV29-1 and TRBJ2-1; no clear D. The CDR3 loop spans 13 amino acids. The germline V gene has CDR1 SQVTM and CDR2 ANQGSEA. Trimming removed 4 bases from V and 0 bases from J, with 7 bases in between. Here the CDR3 DNA reads TGCAGCGTTGTTGCCTCCTCCTACAATGAGCAGTTCTTC. Protein product: CSVVASSYNEQFF.

There are many counts of this clonotype. The chain has TRBV3-1 and TRBJ2-3; no clear D. This CDR3 has 14 amino acids. Deletions cut 0 bases from V and 2 bases from J, with 6 bases between. Germline CDR1 is LGHDT and CDR2 is YNNKEL (reference sequence). Here the CDR3 reads CASSQDRLTDTQYF. The CDR3 nucleotides read TGTGCCAGCAGCCAAGATCGACTCACAGATACGCAGTATTTT.

The J gene is TRBJ2-1, the V gene TRBV6-1; D perhaps matches TRBD1 (5 bases). Per germline, CDR1 MNHNS and CDR2 SASEGT. Trimming took 6 bases from V and 4 from J, leaving 10 bases between them. This CDR3 has 13 amino acids. The DNA for the CDR3 is TGTGCCAGCAGACCAACAGGTTACAATGAGCAGTTCTTC. Its protein is CASRPTGYNEQFF.

This clonotype was counted at least ten times. V usage is TRBV5-1 and J usage is TRBJ2-1; 9 nucleotides align to TRBD2. The CDR3 is 13 amino acids. The germline gives CDR1 SGHRS, CDR2 YFSETQ. J lost 8 bases, V lost 2 bases, and 2 bases had no gene match. DNA of the CDR3: TGCGCCAGCAGCTTCAGGACTAGCGATGAGCAGTTCTTC. Amino acids: CASSFRTSDEQFF.

This clonotype appeared many times. CDR3 bases: TGTGCCAGCGGAGGACTAGCGGGGGAGACCCAGTACTTC. It codes for CASGGLAGETQYF. The rearrangement uses TRBV2 and TRBJ2-5; 12 bases agree with TRBD2. The CDR3 is 13 residues long. The junction had 3 bases not matched to a gene; V was cut back by 8 bases and J by 5 bases. Germline V gene lookup returns CDR1 SNHLY and CDR2 FYNNEI.

This clonotype was observed a handful of times. The chain employs TRBV20-1 and TRBJ1-5; 7 bases agree with TRBD1. V lost 0 bases and J lost 3; bases outside the gene matches: 11. CDR3 length: 17 amino acids. Germline CDR1 and CDR2: DFQATT and SNEGSKA (reference sequence). The CDR3 DNA sequence: TGCAGTGCTAGAGATCTCACCACAGGGGATAACAATCAGCCCCAGCATTTT. Translated, it gives CSARDLTTGDNNQPQHF.

This clonotype was counted many times. The chain has TRBV20-1 and TRBJ1-3, with D uncertain. The V gene's germline CDR1 is DFQATT and CDR2 SNEGSKA (reference sequence). V was trimmed by 6 bases and J by 4 bases, leaving 7 bases between them. The CDR3 has 11 residues. DNA of the CDR3: TGCAGTGCCATAAACGGAAACACCATATATTTT. Translating it yields CSAINGNTIYF.

This clonotype has a handful of counts. J is TRBJ2-1 and V is TRBV4-1, with D possibly called TRBD1 or TRBD2 (5 bases each). There are 17 residues in the CDR3. Germline-derived CDR1 and CDR2 are MGHRA and YSYEKL. V gave up 0 bases and J gave up 4 bases, with 16 bases separating them. CDR3 loop: CASSQDVWGPGYNEQFF. CDR3 in DNA: TGCGCCAGCAGCCAAGATGTGTGGGGCCCGGGATACAATGAGCAGTTCTTC.

V usage is TRBV7-9 and J usage is TRBJ1-5; D is unresolved. The CDR3 contains 12 residues. Per the germline V gene, CDR1 is SEHNR and CDR2 is FQNEAQ (reference sequence). Trimming shortened V by 5 bases and J by 4 bases, and 6 bases separated the two germline ends. CDR3: CASSPENQPQHF. CDR3 DNA: TGTGCCAGCAGCCCAGAAAATCAGCCCCAGCATTTT.

This clonotype occurred a few times. The rearrangement links TRBV7-2 to TRBJ2-6, with D perhaps matching TRBD2 (5 bases). V shed 5 bases and J shed 1 base, with 9 bases lying between them. The germline V gene has CDR1 SGHTA and CDR2 FQGNSA. The CDR3 is made up of 15 amino acids. CDR3 loop: CASSNGVSGANVLTF. Written as DNA, the CDR3 is TGTGCCAGCAGCAACGGGGTTTCTGGGGCCAACGTCCTGACTTTC.

This clonotype came up many times. V gene TRBV5-1 combines with J gene TRBJ2-5; tentative D call: TRBD1 (5 bases). From germline, CDR1 is SGHRS and CDR2 YFSETQ. CDR3 length: 15 residues. Trimming removed 0 bases from V and 2 bases from J, with 11 bases in between. CDR3 sequence: CASSLGGVIQETQYF. CDR3 DNA: TGCGCCAGCAGCTTGGGGGGCGTAATACAAGAGACCCAGTACTTC. The variable domain in full, completed from reference TRBV5-1 and TRBJ2-5, reads KAGVTQTPRYLIKTRGQQVTLSCSPISGHRSVSWYQQTPGQGLQFLFEYFSETQRNKGNFPGRFSGRQFSNSRSEMNVSTLELGDSALYLCASSLGGVIQETQYFGPGTRLLVL.

The chain carries TRBV18 and TRBJ2-7; the match to TRBD2 covers 7 bases. Trimming took 4 bases from V and 5 from J; bases not matched to a gene: 2. Germline V gene sequence: CDR1 KGHSH, CDR2 LQKENI. The CDR3 consists of 12 residues. The CDR3 DNA sequence: TGTGCCAGCTCACTTCGGGGGGACGAGCAGTACGTC. Its protein product is CASSLRGDEQYV.

This clonotype was observed a handful of times. The J gene is TRBJ2-5, the V gene TRBV7-2; TRBD2 agrees at 10 bases. V trimming: 1 base; J trimming: 4 bases; junction bases outside the gene matches: 6. The CDR3 consists of 16 residues. The germline V gene encodes CDR1 SGHTA and CDR2 FQGNSA. The CDR3 coding sequence is TGTGCCAGCAGCTTAGTGATAGCGGGGGGTGGAGAGACCCAGTACTTC. Amino acids: CASSLVIAGGGETQYF.

This clonotype appeared a few times. This rearrangement joins TRBV4-1 to TRBJ2-4, with 16 bases aligning to TRBD2. Germline CDR1 and CDR2: MGHRA and YSYEKL. Losses at the gene ends were 4 bases for V and 0 bases for J; bases not matched to a gene: 3. The CDR3 is 18 residues long. CDR3 nucleotides: TGCGCCAGCAGCCTGGGACTAGCGGGGGGGCCAGCCAAAAACATTCAGTACTTC. Protein sequence: CASSLGLAGGPAKNIQYF.

This clonotype came up a few times. The chain carries TRBV2 and TRBJ2-1, with 9 bases aligning to TRBD1. After removal of 4 bases from V and 4 bases from J, the junction contained 8 bases not matched to a gene. The CDR3 length is 16 residues. Germline-derived CDR1 and CDR2 are SNHLY and FYNNEI. As DNA, the CDR3 is TGTGCCAGCAGTGGAATACCCGGACAGGGGTACAATGAGCAGTTCTTC. Translating gives CASSGIPGQGYNEQFF. The whole variable domain, remainder taken from reference TRBV2 and TRBJ2-1, is EPEVTQTPSHQVTQMGQEVILRCVPISNHLYFYWYRQILGQKVEFLVSFYNNEISEKSEIFDDQFSVERPDGSNFTLKIRSTKLEDSAMYFCASSGIPGQGYNEQFFGPGTRLTVL.

This clonotype appeared a few times. J is TRBJ1-6 and V is TRBV2; D not certain. This CDR3 region has 14 residues. V was clipped by 8 bases and J by 1 base, with 9 bases between them. Germline V gene data show CDR1 as SNHLY and CDR2 as FYNNEI. DNA for the CDR3: TGTGCCAGCCTACAGAGATCCTATAATTCACCCCTCCACTTT. Translating gives CASLQRSYNSPLHF.

The chain uses TRBV12-3 or TRBV12-4 and TRBJ1-5, with D perhaps matching TRBD1 (6 bases). V was trimmed by 7 bases and J by 6 bases, leaving 13 bases between them. CDR3 length: 13 residues. CDR3 loop: CASTSAGVQPQHF. The CDR3 DNA sequence: TGTGCCAGCACCTCCGCAGGGGTTCAGCCCCAGCATTTT.

This clonotype came up a few times. The chain joins TRBV12-3 or TRBV12-4 to TRBJ1-6; unclear D gene. With 5 bases removed from V and 7 bases from J, the gap between germline ends came to 18 bases. The CDR3 is 16 residues long. CDR3 residues: CASSRVLWVGNSPLHF. The CDR3 DNA reads as TGTGCCAGCAGTCGGGTCCTTTGGGTGGGCAATTCACCCCTCCACTTT.

This clonotype was counted a few times. The chain has TRBV4-1 and TRBJ1-5, with 7 positions matching TRBD1. CDR3 length: 14 amino acids. Per the germline V gene, CDR1 is MGHRA and CDR2 is YSYEKL. V trimming: 3 bases; J trimming: 8 bases; junction bases outside the gene matches: 7. The CDR3 spells CASSQITGVEPQHF. DNA of the CDR3: TGCGCCAGCAGCCAGATAACAGGGGTGGAGCCCCAGCATTTT.

The CDR3, as DNA: TGTGCCAGCAGTTTAGCGGGAGCGTATACGCAGTATTTT. This codes for CASSLAGAYTQYF. This chain joins TRBV12-3 or TRBV12-4 and TRBJ2-3, with D possibly being TRBD2 (5 bases). V shed 0 bases and J shed 7 bases, with 8 bases lying between them. CDR3 length equals 13 residues.

The genes are TRBV11-2 and TRBJ2-3, with 8 bases that match TRBD2. CDR3 length equals 19 residues. The ends lost 0 bases at V and 0 bases at J; junction bases unmatched: 11. The germline V gene encodes CDR1 SGHAT and CDR2 FQNNGV. In DNA, the CDR3 is TGTGCCAGCAGCTTAGAGTCCAGCGGGGGAACTAGAAGCACAGATACGCAGTATTTT. It specifies CASSLESSGGTRSTDTQYF.